The table lists the clone carrying this T cell receptor (beta chain) with a few counts. These data come from a study of blood T cell repertoires in COVID-19. Study context: The United States, Italy and Spain supplied acute and convalescent COVID-19 samples.

The table came from immunoSEQ multiplex PCR; TCRdb's copy has only in-frame clones and leaves some out. The data show approximately 290,000 clones, about 91% seen once. The ends were cut back, 3 bases at V and 4 bases at J, with 15 bases in the middle. Germline V gene sequence: CDR1 MDHEN, CDR2 SYDVKM. The CDR3 length is 15 residues. The clonotype was recovered from a woman aged 55-69 years with acute or convalescent COVID-19. V and J are TRBV28 and TRBJ1-1; tentatively, D is TRBD1 (6 bases). What was sequenced was peripheral blood. The CDR3: CASSLGTQYFTEAFF. The CDR3 region has the DNA TGTGCCAGCAGTTTGGGGACACAATACTTCACTGAAGCTTTCTTT.